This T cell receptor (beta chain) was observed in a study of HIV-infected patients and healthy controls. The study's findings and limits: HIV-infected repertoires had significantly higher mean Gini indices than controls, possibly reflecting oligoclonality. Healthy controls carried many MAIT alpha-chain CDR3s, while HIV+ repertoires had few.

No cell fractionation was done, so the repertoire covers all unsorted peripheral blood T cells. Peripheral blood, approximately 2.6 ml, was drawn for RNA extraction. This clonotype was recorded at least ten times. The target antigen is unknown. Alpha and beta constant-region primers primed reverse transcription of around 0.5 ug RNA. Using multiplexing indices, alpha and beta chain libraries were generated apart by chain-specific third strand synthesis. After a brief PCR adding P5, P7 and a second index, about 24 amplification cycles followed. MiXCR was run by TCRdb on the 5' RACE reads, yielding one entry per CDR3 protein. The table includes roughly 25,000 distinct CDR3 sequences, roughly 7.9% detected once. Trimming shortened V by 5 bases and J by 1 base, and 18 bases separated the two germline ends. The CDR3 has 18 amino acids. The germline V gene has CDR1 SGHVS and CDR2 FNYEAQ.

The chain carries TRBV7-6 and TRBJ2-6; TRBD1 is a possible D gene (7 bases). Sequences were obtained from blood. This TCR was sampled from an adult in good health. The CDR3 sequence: CASSLGGTATSGANVLTF. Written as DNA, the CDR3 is TGTGCCAGCAGCCTTGGAGGGACAGCAACATCTGGGGCCAACGTCCTGACTTTC.